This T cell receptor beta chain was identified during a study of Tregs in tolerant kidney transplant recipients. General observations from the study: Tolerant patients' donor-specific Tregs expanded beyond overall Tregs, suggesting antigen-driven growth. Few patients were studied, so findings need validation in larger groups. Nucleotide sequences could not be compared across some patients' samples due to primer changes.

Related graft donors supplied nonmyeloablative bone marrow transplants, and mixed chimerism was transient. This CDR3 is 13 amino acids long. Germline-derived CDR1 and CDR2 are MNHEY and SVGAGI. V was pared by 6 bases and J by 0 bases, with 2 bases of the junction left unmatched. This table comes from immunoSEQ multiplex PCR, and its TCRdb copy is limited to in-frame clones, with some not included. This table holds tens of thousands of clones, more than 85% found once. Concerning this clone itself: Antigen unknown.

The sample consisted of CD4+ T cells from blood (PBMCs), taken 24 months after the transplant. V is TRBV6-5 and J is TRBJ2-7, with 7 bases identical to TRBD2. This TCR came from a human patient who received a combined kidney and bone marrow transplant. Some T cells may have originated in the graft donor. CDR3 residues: CASRRLASYEQYF. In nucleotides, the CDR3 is TGTGCCAGCAGGAGACTAGCCTCCTACGAGCAGTACTTC.